What follows are 19 T cell receptor beta chains derived from one specimen sequenced in a study of blood T cell repertoires in COVID-19. Here immunoSEQ multiplex PCR was the method, and the copy in TCRdb shows in-frame clones only, minus some. The data hold 140,000 or so clones, with around 87% observed a single time. Sequencing input: peripheral blood. All receptors come from a woman aged 55-75 years with active COVID-19.

This chain joins TRBV7-2 and TRBJ2-5, with no clear D. Germline CDR1 is SGHTA and CDR2 is FQGNSA. This CDR3 is built from 14 residues. V lost 5 bases and J lost 3, with 13 bases in between. The CDR3 here is CASSLERLKETQYF. The DNA for the CDR3 is TGTGCCAGCAGCCTCGAACGACTGAAAGAGACCCAGTACTTC.

This sequence joins TRBV6-2 or TRBV6-3 and TRBJ1-5, with D tentatively TRBD1 (5 bases). Germline-derived CDR1 and CDR2 are MNHEY and SVGEGT. V lost 6 bases to trimming and J lost 9 bases, with 21 bases between them. CDR3 length equals 15 residues. The CDR3 DNA reads as TGTGCCAGCAGCCGGGACGGAGGGACGGGGCGGCCCCAGCATTTT. Translated, it gives CASSRDGGTGRPQHF.

Regarding this clone: The same CDR3 arises from other DNA sequences in this sample as well. CDR3 region: CASSLGGNTEAFF. The CDR3 DNA is TGCGCCAGCAGCTTGGGAGGAAACACTGAAGCTTTCTTT. V gene TRBV5-1 combines with J gene TRBJ1-1; the D is unclear. Per the germline V gene, CDR1 is SGHRS and CDR2 is YFSETQ. The CDR3 spans 13 residues. V lost 0 bases and J lost 2, with 5 bases in between.

The genes are TRBV7-3 and TRBJ1-6, with a tentative D call TRBD1 (6 bases). The CDR3 is made up of 16 amino acids. The germline CDR1 and CDR2 sequences are SGHTA and FQGTGA. Trimming removed 4 bases from V and 8 bases from J, with 18 bases in between. The CDR3 loop reads CASSSRGGPRHSPLHF. The CDR3 nucleotides read TGTGCCAGCAGCTCCCGGGGGGGGCCTAGGCATTCACCCCTCCACTTT.

The V and J genes are TRBV3-1 (or the pseudogene TRBV3-2) and TRBJ2-4; no definite D call. The CDR3 is 17 residues long. The V gene's germline CDR1 is LGHDT and CDR2 YNNKEL (reference sequence). V dropped 0 bases and J dropped 1 base, with 13 bases sitting between them. The CDR3 loop is CASSQDMVATAKNIQYF. CDR3 bases: TGTGCCAGCAGCCAAGATATGGTAGCCACGGCCAAAAACATTCAGTACTTC.

The rearrangement joins TRBV25-1 to TRBJ1-5; TRBD1 matches at 10 bases. CDR3 size: 14 residues. Germline lookup yields CDR1 MGHDK and CDR2 SYGVNS. The junction had 2 bases not matched to a gene; V was cut back by 4 bases and J by 5 bases. CDR3 loop: CASSGDRGHQPQHF. The CDR3 DNA follows: TGTGCCAGCAGTGGGGACAGGGGTCATCAGCCCCAGCATTTT.

V is TRBV9 and J is TRBJ2-2; the match to TRBD2 covers 7 bases. V lost 4 bases to trimming and J lost 2 bases; unmatched junction nucleotides: 5. The CDR3 length is 15 residues. Germline loops: CDR1 SGDLS, CDR2 YYNGEE. CDR3 sequence (DNA): TGTGCCAGCAGCCTAACTAGCGTTAACACCGGGGAGCTGTTTTTT. Its protein product is CASSLTSVNTGELFF.

The sample holds a few counts of this clone. V usage is TRBV9 and J usage is TRBJ2-1; 8 positions agree with TRBD2. J was trimmed by 8 bases and V by 1 base; bases with no gene match: 8. Germline loops: CDR1 SGDLS, CDR2 YYNGEE. This CDR3 is 15 amino acids long. The CDR3 DNA sequence: TGTGCCAGCAGCGTAAAGTCCGGGAGGGCCGATGAGCAGTTCTTC. This gives the protein CASSVKSGRADEQFF.

The count of this clone is one. This chain uses TRBV5-1 with TRBJ1-6, with 10 bases fitting TRBD1. The CDR3 has 15 amino acids. Trimming cost V 0 bases and J 8 bases; bases outside gene matches: 2. Germline lookup yields CDR1 SGHRS and CDR2 YFSETQ. CDR3 sequence: CASSLEGQGDSPLHF. CDR3 in DNA: TGCGCCAGCAGCTTGGAAGGACAGGGGGATTCACCCCTCCACTTT.

The table lists this clone with a count of one. The chain has TRBV29-1 and TRBJ2-2, with 7 bases that match TRBD2. Germline V gene data show CDR1 as SQVTM and CDR2 as ANQGSEA. The junction had 11 bases not matched to a gene; V was cut back by 7 bases and J by 6 bases. The CDR3 spans 14 residues. The CDR3 region is CSARVGGSPGELFF. CDR3 DNA: TGCAGCGCCCGAGTTGGCGGGAGTCCCGGGGAGCTGTTTTTT.

CDR3 nucleotide sequence: TGTGCCAGCAGCGGCGCCCTAGCAGCTTACAATGAGCAGTTCTTC. Its protein is CASSGALAAYNEQFF. The chain has TRBV4-2 and TRBJ2-1; a possible D gene is TRBD2 (5 bases). The CDR3 loop spans 15 amino acids. Germline V gene data show CDR1 as LGHNA and CDR2 as YNFKEQ. V gave up 5 bases and J gave up 4 bases, with 15 bases separating them.

This chain links TRBV28 with TRBJ2-7; no clear D. The CDR3 runs 14 residues. The germline gives CDR1 MDHEN, CDR2 SYDVKM. V was trimmed by 1 base and J by 6 bases, leaving 13 bases between them. The CDR3 DNA reads TGTGCCAGCAGTTTATCAGGTCTGGGTCCCGAGCAGTACTTC. It yields the protein CASSLSGLGPEQYF.

V and J are TRBV4-1 and TRBJ2-7; D is uncertain. Trimming took off 5 bases at V and 0 bases at J, with 5 bases between the two ends. This CDR3 comprises 12 residues. Germline lookup yields CDR1 MGHRA and CDR2 YSYEKL. The CDR3 DNA reads as TGCGCCAGCAGCGACAACTCCTACGAGCAGTACTTC. This sequence encodes CASSDNSYEQYF.

The genes are TRBV28 and TRBJ1-2; possible D gene TRBD1, 6 bases. The CDR3 is made up of 12 amino acids. V was trimmed by 6 bases and J by 5 bases, leaving 10 bases between them. CDR1 and CDR2 (germline): MDHEN, SYDVKM. The CDR3 sequence: CASRLGAYGYTF. In nucleotides, the CDR3 is TGTGCCAGCAGACTGGGGGCATATGGCTACACCTTC.

The chain employs TRBV11-2 and TRBJ2-2; 11 bases agree with TRBD2. CDR1 and CDR2 (germline): SGHAT, FQNNGV. This CDR3 has 19 residues. V gave up 5 bases and J gave up 0 bases; unmatched junction bases: 11. This CDR3 is CASSLTLTSGTPNTGELFF. The CDR3 nucleotides are TGTGCCAGCAGCCTGACGCTGACTAGCGGGACACCGAACACCGGGGAGCTGTTTTTT.

The chain joins TRBV19 to TRBJ2-3; TRBD1 matches 8 bases. V lost 6 bases to trimming and J lost 1 base; unmatched junction nucleotides: 9. The CDR3 contains 16 residues. Germline CDR1 is LNHDA and CDR2 is SQIVND (reference sequence). CDR3 coding DNA: TGTGCCAGTAGAGTACAGGGGGTAAGGGGCACAGATACGCAGTATTTT. Translating gives CASRVQGVRGTDTQYF.

J is TRBJ2-2 and V is TRBV15; the D gene is possibly TRBD2 (5 bases). Per germline, CDR1 LNHNV and CDR2 YYDKDF (reference sequence). V lost 0 bases and J 2 bases, leaving 13 bases between the germline ends. The CDR3 has 17 residues. CDR3 DNA sequence: TGTGCCACCAGCAGAGATCCCCTAGCAGCTAACACCGGGGAGCTGTTTTTT. Translating it yields CATSRDPLAANTGELFF.

This chain connects TRBV7-9 to TRBJ2-5; 10 bases match TRBD2. Germline CDR1 is SEHNR and CDR2 is FQNEAQ (reference sequence). The CDR3 has 15 residues. Trimming cost V 5 bases and J 2 bases; bases outside gene matches: 5. The CDR3 DNA reads TGTGCCAGCAGCGTTGGACTAGCGGCTCAAGAGACCCAGTACTTC. Its protein product is CASSVGLAAQETQYF. Supplemented by reference TRBV7-9 and TRBJ2-5, the full variable domain reads DTGVSQNPRHKITKRGQNVTFRCDPISEHNRLYWYRQTLGQGPEFLTYFQNEAQLEKSRLLSDRFSAERPKGSFSTLEIQRTEQGDSAMYLCASSVGLAAQETQYFGPGTRLLVL.

The J gene is TRBJ2-1, the V gene TRBV6-2 or TRBV6-3, with D possibly being TRBD2 (6 bases). The germline V and J ends were trimmed by 1 base and 7 bases, with 17 bases remaining between them. CDR1 is MNHEY and CDR2 is SVGEGT in the germline V gene. CDR3 length equals 16 residues. The CDR3 DNA reads as TGTGCCAGCAGTTACTTTTCACCAGGGAGGCGGAATGAGCAGTTCTTC. It encodes CASSYFSPGRRNEQFF.